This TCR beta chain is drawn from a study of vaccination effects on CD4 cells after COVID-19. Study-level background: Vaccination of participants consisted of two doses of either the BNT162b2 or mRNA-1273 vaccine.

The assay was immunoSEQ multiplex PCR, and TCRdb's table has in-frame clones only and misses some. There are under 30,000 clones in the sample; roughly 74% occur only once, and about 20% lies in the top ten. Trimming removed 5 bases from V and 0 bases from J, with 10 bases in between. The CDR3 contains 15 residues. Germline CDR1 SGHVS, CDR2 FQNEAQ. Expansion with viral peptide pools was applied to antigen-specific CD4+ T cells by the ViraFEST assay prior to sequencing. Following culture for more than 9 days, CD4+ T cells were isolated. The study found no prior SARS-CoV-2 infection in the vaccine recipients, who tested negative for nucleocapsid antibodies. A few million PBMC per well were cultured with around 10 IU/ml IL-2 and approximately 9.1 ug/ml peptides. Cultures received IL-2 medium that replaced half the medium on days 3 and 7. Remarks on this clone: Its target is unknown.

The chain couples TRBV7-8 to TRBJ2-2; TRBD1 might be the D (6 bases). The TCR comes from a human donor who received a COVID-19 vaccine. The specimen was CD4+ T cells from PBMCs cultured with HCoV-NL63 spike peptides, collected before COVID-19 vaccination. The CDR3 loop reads CASSRTVANTGELFF. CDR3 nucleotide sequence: TGTGCCAGCAGCAGGACAGTGGCGAACACCGGGGAGCTGTTTTTT.